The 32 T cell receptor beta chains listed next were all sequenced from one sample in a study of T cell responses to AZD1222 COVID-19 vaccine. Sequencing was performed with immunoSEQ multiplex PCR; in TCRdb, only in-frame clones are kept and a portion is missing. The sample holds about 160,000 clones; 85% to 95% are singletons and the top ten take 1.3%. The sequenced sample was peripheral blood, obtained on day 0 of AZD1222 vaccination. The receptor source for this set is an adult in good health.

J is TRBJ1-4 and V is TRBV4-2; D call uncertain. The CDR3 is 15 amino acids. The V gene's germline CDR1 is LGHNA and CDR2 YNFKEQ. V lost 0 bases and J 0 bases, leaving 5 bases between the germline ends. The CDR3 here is CASSQEGATNEKLFF. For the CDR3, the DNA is TGTGCCAGCAGCCAAGAGGGAGCAACTAATGAAAAACTGTTTTTT.

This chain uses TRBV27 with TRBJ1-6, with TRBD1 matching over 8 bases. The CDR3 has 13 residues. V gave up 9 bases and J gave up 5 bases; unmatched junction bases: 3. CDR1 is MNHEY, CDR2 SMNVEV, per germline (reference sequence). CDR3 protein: CASRTGNNSPLHF. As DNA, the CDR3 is TGTGCCAGTAGGACAGGGAATAATTCACCCCTCCACTTT.

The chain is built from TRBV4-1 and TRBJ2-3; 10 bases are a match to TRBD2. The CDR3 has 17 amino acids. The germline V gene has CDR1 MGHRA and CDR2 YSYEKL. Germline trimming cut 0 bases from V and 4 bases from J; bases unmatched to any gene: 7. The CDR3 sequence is CASSQDRASGSADTQYF. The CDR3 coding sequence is TGCGCCAGCAGCCAAGATCGCGCTAGCGGGAGCGCAGATACGCAGTATTTT.

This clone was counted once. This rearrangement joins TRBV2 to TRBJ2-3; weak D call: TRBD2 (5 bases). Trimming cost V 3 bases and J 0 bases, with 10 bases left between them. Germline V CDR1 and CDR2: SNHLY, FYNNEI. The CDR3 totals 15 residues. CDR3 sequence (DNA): TGTGCCAGCAGTGACAGGCGGACTAGCACAGATACGCAGTATTTT. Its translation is CASSDRRTSTDTQYF.

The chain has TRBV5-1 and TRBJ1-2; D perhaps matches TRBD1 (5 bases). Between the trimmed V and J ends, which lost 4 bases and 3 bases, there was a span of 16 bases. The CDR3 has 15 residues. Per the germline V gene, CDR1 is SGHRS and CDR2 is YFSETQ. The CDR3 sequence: CASSPAGRPDYGYTF. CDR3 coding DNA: TGCGCCAGCAGCCCGGCGGGACGACCTGACTATGGCTACACCTTC.

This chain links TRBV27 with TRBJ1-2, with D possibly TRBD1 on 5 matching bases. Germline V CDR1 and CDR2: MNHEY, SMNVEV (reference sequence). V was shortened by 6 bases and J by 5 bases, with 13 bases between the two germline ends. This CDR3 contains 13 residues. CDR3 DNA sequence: TGTGCCAGCAGGGGGACCTCGGGGTATGGCTACACCTTC. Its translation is CASRGTSGYGYTF.

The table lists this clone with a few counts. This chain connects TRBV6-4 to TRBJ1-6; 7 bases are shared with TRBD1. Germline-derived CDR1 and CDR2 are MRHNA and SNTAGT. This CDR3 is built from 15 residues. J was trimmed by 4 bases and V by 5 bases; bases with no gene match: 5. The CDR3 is CASSRTGDYNSPLHF. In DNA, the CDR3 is TGTGCCAGCAGTCGTACAGGGGATTATAATTCACCCCTCCACTTT.

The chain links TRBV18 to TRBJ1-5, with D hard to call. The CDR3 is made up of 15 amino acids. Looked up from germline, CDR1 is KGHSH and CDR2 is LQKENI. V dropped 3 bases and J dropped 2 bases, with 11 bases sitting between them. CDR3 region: CASSPSNSGNQPQHF. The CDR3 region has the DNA TGTGCCAGCTCACCGTCCAACTCGGGCAATCAGCCCCAGCATTTT.

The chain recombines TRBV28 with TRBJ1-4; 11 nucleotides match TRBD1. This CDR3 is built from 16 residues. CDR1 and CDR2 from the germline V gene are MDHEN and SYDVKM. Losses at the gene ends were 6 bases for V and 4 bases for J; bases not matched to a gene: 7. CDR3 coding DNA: TGTGCCAGCAGCGAGGGACAGGGGGGTCTTAATGAAAAACTGTTTTTT. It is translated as CASSEGQGGLNEKLFF.

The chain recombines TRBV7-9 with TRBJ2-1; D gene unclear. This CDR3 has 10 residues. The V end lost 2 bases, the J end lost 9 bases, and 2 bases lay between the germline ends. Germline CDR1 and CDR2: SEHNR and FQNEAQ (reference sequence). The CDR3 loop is CASSLTEQFF. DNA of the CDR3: TGTGCCAGCAGCTTAACTGAGCAGTTCTTC.

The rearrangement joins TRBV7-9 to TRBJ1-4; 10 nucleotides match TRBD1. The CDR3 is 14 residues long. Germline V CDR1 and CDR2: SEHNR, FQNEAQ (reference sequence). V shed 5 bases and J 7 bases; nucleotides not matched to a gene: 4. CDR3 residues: CASSLGQGVEKLFF. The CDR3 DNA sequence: TGTGCCAGCAGCCTCGGACAGGGGGTTGAAAAACTGTTTTTT.

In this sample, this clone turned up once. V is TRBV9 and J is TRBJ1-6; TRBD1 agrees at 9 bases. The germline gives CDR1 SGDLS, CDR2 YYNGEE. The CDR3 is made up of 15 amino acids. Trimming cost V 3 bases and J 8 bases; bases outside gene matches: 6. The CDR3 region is CASSARDREDSPLHF. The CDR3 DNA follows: TGTGCCAGCAGCGCAAGGGACAGGGAGGATTCACCCCTCCACTTT. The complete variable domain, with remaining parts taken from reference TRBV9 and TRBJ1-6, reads DSGVTQTPKHLITATGQRVTLRCSPRSGDLSVYWYQQSLDQGLQFLIQYYNGEERAKGNILERFSAQQFPDLHSELNLSSLELGDSALYFCASSARDREDSPLHFGNGTRLTVT.

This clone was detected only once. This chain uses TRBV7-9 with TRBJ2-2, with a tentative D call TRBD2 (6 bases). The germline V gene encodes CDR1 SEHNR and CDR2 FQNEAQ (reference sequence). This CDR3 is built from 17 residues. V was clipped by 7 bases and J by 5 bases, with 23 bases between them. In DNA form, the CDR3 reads TGTGCCAGCATCCCCCCGCAGATCGGGAGTGGAACCGGGGAGCTGTTTTTT. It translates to CASIPPQIGSGTGELFF.

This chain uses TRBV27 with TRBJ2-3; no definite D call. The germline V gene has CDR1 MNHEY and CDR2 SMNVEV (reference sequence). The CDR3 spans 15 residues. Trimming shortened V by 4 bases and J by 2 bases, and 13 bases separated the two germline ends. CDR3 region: CASSYWATNTDTQYF. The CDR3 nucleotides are TGTGCCAGCAGTTACTGGGCTACCAACACAGATACGCAGTATTTT.

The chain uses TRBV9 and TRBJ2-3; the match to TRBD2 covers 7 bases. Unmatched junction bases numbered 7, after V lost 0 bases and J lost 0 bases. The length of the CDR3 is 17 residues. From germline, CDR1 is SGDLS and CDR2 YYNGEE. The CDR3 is CASSVGAGAPSTDTQYF. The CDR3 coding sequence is TGTGCCAGCAGCGTAGGCGCGGGAGCCCCTAGCACAGATACGCAGTATTTT.

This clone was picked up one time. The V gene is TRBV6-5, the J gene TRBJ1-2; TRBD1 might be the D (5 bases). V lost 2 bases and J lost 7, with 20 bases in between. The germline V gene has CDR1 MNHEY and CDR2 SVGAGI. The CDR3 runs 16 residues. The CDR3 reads CASSYLRDSGGIGYTF. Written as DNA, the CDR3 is TGTGCCAGCAGTTACCTACGGGACTCCGGAGGGATTGGCTACACCTTC.

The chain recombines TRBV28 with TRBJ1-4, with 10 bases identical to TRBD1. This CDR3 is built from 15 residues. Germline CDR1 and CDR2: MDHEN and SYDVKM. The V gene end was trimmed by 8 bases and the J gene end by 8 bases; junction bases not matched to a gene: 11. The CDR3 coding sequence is TGTGCCAGCCAGAGACAGGGGGCGGGTCGAGAAAAACTGTTTTTT. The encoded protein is CASQRQGAGREKLFF.

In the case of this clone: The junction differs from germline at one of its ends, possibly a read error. DNA for the CDR3: TGTGCCAGCAGTCCTCGGACATTTACGGATTTT. The encoded protein is CASSPRTFTDF. The gene calls are TRBV2 and TRBJ1-3; D is perhaps TRBD1 (5 bases). Per germline, CDR1 SNHLY and CDR2 FYNNEI. The CDR3 is 11 residues long. The whole variable domain, remainder taken from reference TRBV2 and TRBJ1-3, is EPEVTQTPSHQVTQMGQEVILRCVPISNHLYFYWYRQILGQKVEFLVSFYNNEISEKSEIFDDQFSVERPDGSNFTLKIRSTKLEDSAMYFCASSPRTFTDFGEGSWLTVV.

The CDR3 sequence: CASTLGTTGVTTDTQYF. The CDR3 bases are TGTGCCAGCACTTTGGGTACAACAGGGGTTACCACAGATACGCAGTATTTT. The V and J genes are TRBV5-8 and TRBJ2-3, with 7 bases matching TRBD1. J was trimmed by 2 bases and V by 6 bases; bases with no gene match: 15. The CDR3 totals 17 residues. Germline V gene lookup returns CDR1 SGHTS and CDR2 YDEGEE.

The CDR3 reads CASSQGIQGDSPLHF. CDR3 DNA sequence: TGCGCCAGCAGCCAAGGAATACAGGGTGATTCACCCCTCCACTTT. This chain uses TRBV4-3 with TRBJ1-6, with a possible D match to TRBD1 (6 bases). The CDR3 covers 15 residues. CDR1 LGHNA and CDR2 YSLEER come from the germline V gene. Trimming took off 1 base at V and 8 bases at J, with 12 bases between the two ends.

CDR3 region: CASSLASGAGTEAFF. CDR3 coding DNA: TGTGCCAGCAGCTTAGCTAGTGGGGCTGGAACTGAAGCTTTCTTT. The rearrangement links TRBV7-2 to TRBJ1-1; D is possibly TRBD1 (5 bases). V was clipped by 0 bases and J by 5 bases, with 13 bases between them. Germline CDR1 SGHTA, CDR2 FQGNSA. The CDR3 contains 15 residues.

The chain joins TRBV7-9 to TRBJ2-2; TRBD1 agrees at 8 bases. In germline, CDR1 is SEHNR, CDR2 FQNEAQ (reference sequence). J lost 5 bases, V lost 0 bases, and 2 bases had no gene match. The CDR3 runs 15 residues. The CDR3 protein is CASSLATGDTGELFF. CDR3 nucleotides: TGTGCCAGCAGCTTAGCGACAGGGGATACCGGGGAGCTGTTTTTT.

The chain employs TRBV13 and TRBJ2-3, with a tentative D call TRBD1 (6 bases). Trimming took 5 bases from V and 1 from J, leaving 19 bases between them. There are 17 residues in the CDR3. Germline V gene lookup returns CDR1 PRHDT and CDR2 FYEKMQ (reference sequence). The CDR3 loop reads CASSPRQRTVGTDTQYF. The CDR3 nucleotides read TGTGCCAGCAGCCCCCGCCAACGGACAGTAGGCACAGATACGCAGTATTTT.

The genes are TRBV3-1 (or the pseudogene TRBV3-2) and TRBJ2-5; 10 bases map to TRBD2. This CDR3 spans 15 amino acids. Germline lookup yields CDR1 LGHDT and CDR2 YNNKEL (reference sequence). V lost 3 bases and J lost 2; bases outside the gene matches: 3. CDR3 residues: CASSHLTSGQETQYF. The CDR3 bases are TGTGCCAGCAGCCATCTGACTAGCGGGCAAGAGACCCAGTACTTC.

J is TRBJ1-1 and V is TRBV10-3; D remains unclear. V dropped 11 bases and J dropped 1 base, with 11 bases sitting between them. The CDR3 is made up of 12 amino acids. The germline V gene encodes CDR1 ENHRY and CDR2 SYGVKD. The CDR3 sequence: CAPTGKNTEAFF. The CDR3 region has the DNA TGTGCCCCGACGGGGAAGAACACTGAAGCTTTCTTT.

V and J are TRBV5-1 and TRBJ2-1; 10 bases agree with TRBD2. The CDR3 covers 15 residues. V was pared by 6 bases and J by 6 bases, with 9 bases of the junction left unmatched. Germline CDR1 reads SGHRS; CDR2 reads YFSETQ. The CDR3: CASTPLAGAGNEQFF. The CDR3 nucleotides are TGCGCCAGCACTCCTCTAGCGGGGGCCGGCAATGAGCAGTTCTTC.

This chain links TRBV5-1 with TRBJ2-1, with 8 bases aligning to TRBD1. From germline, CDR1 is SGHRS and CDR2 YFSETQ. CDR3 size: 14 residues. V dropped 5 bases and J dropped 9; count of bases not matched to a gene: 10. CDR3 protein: CASRHTGGQREQFF. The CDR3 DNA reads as TGCGCCAGCAGGCACACAGGGGGTCAGCGTGAGCAGTTCTTC. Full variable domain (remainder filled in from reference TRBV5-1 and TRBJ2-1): KAGVTQTPRYLIKTRGQQVTLSCSPISGHRSVSWYQQTPGQGLQFLFEYFSETQRNKGNFPGRFSGRQFSNSRSEMNVSTLELGDSALYLCASRHTGGQREQFFGPGTRLTVL.

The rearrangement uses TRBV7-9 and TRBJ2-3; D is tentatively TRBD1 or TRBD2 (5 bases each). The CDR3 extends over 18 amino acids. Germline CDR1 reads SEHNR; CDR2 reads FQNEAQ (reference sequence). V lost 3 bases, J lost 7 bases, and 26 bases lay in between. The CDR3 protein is CASSFPRITGTYLYTQYF. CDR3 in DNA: TGTGCCAGCAGCTTCCCTAGGATAACCGGGACCTACCTTTATACGCAGTATTTT.

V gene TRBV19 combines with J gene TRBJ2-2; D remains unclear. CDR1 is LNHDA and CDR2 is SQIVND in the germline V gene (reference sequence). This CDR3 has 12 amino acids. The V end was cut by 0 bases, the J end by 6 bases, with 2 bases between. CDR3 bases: TGTGCCAGTAGTATAGAATCCGGGGAGCTGTTTTTT. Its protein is CASSIESGELFF. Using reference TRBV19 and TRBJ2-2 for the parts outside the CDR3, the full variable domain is DGGITQSPKYLFRKEGQNVTLSCEQNLNHDAMYWYRQDPGQGLRLIYYSQIVNDFQKGDIAEGYSVSREKKESFPLTVTSAQKNPTAFYLCASSIESGELFFGEGSRLTVL.

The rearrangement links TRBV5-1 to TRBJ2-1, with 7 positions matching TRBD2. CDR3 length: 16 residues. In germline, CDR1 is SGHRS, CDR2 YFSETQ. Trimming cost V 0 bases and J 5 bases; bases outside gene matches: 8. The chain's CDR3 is CASSLGGSSGHNEQFF. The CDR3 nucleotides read TGCGCCAGCAGCTTGGGCGGGTCTAGCGGACACAATGAGCAGTTCTTC.

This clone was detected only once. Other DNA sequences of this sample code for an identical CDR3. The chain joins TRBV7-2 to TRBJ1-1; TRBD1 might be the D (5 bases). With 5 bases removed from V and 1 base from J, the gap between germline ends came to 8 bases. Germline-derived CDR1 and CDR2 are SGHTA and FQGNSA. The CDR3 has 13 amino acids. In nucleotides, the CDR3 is TGTGCCAGCAGCCGAGACAGGAACACTGAAGCTTTCTTT. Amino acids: CASSRDRNTEAFF.

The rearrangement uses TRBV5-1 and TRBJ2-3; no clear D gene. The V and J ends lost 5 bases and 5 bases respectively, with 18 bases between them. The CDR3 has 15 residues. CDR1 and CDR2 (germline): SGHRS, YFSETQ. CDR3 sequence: CASRGAPITGDTQYF. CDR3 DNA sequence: TGCGCCAGCAGGGGCGCCCCGATCACTGGAGATACGCAGTATTTT.